This T cell receptor beta chain was documented in a study of cytomegalovirus exposure and HLA in healthy donors. The PCR made use of 60 Vbeta and 13 Jbeta primers. Some clones are missing from TCRdb's copy, which holds only in-frame ones; the method was immunoSEQ multiplex PCR. The sample includes approximately 150,000 clones, approximately 70% of them seen just once. The receptor was isolated from a woman aged 18-35 years in good health and CMV-seronegative. What was sequenced was PBMCs.

The CDR3 loop is CASSLSFGRAVLYPEAFF. DNA of the CDR3: TGTGCCAGCAGTTTATCGTTTGGCAGGGCGGTGTTATATCCTGAAGCTTTCTTT. The chain employs TRBV27 and TRBJ1-1, with D possibly TRBD1 on 5 matching bases. The V gene's germline CDR1 is MNHEY and CDR2 SMNVEV (reference sequence). The CDR3 has 18 amino acids. Between the trimmed V and J ends, which lost 0 bases and 6 bases, there was a span of 23 bases.